These T cell receptor beta chains were read from a single sample in a study of blood T cell repertoires in COVID-19. Using immunoSEQ multiplex PCR, the repertoire was profiled, and TCRdb retains in-frame clones only, with some absent. Altogether 250,000 to 300,000 clones are present, approximately 89% being singletons, with the ten largest covering less than 3.5%. Sample: PBMCs or T cells enriched from blood (not recorded which). These receptors were collected from a woman in her forties or fifties who had been exposed to COVID-19. The CDR3 runs from the conserved cysteine through the conserved F or W. Each record gives: V gene, J gene, D gene, clone size, CDR3 protein, CDR3 DNA. A D gene is named only where the DNA matches it firmly. Not every row has a clone size; where given, it reads once, few, many or a size class.

V gene: TRBV19; J gene: TRBJ1-6; D gene: -; clone size: -; CDR3 protein: CASSIGQKSNSPLHF; CDR3 DNA: TGTGCCAGTAGTATAGGACAGAAGAGTAATTCACCCCTCCACTTT
V gene: TRBV18; J gene: TRBJ1-2; D gene: TRBD1; clone size: -; CDR3 protein: CASSDTTQGQDKGYTF; CDR3 DNA: TGTGCCAGCTCAGACACGACCCAGGGACAGGATAAGGGCTACACCTTC
V gene: TRBV7-9; J gene: TRBJ1-1; D gene: -; clone size: -; CDR3 protein: CASSSPGPGNTEAFF; CDR3 DNA: TGTGCCAGCAGCTCACCTGGTCCCGGGAACACTGAAGCTTTCTTT
V gene: TRBV5-4; J gene: TRBJ2-7; D gene: TRBD1; clone size: -; CDR3 protein: CASSSGTGRTYEQYF; CDR3 DNA: TGTGCCAGCAGCTCTGGGACAGGTCGAACCTACGAGCAGTACTTC
V gene: TRBV19; J gene: TRBJ1-5; D gene: -; clone size: -; CDR3 protein: CASSKQGGQPQHF; CDR3 DNA: TGTGCCAGTAGTAAACAGGGTGGCCAGCCCCAGCATTTT
V gene: TRBV3-1/TRBV3-2; J gene: TRBJ1-2; D gene: -; clone size: -; CDR3 protein: CASSQGGGMGYGYTF; CDR3 DNA: TGTGCCAGCAGCCAAGGAGGCGGGATGGGCTATGGCTACACCTTC
V gene: TRBV19; J gene: TRBJ2-7; D gene: -; clone size: few; CDR3 protein: CASSIGKDRRSYEQYF; CDR3 DNA: TGTGCCAGTAGTATAGGAAAGGACAGAAGGTCCTACGAGCAGTACTTC
V gene: TRBV11-3; J gene: TRBJ2-5; D gene: TRBD2; clone size: -; CDR3 protein: CASSLDSLAGGETQYF; CDR3 DNA: TGTGCCAGCAGCTTAGATTCTCTAGCGGGGGGAGAGACCCAGTACTTC
V gene: TRBV18; J gene: TRBJ2-7; D gene: -; clone size: -; CDR3 protein: CASSHDRSPGVRQYF; CDR3 DNA: TGTGCCAGCTCACACGACAGGTCCCCGGGCGTACGTCAGTACTTC
V gene: TRBV28; J gene: TRBJ1-3; D gene: -; clone size: once; CDR3 protein: CASSSNTGSGNTIYF; CDR3 DNA: TGTGCCAGCAGTTCGAACACAGGGTCCGGAAACACCATATATTTT
V gene: TRBV12-3/TRBV12-4; J gene: TRBJ1-4; D gene: -; clone size: -; CDR3 protein: CASTGGSNEKLFF; CDR3 DNA: TGTGCCAGCACTGGAGGGAGTAATGAAAAACTGTTTTTT
V gene: TRBV9; J gene: TRBJ1-5; D gene: TRBD1; clone size: -; CDR3 protein: CASSPGQGDQPQHF; CDR3 DNA: TGTGCCAGCAGTCCGGGACAGGGGGATCAGCCCCAGCATTTT
V gene: TRBV24-1; J gene: TRBJ2-3; D gene: TRBD2; clone size: -; CDR3 protein: CATSRTSGGPPDTQYF; CDR3 DNA: TGTGCCACCAGTCGCACTAGCGGGGGCCCCCCGGATACGCAGTATTTT
V gene: TRBV15; J gene: TRBJ1-1; D gene: -; clone size: -; CDR3 protein: CATSADPGRNTEAFF; CDR3 DNA: TGTGCCACCAGCGCAGACCCCGGGAGGAACACTGAAGCTTTCTTT
V gene: TRBV5-1; J gene: TRBJ2-3; D gene: TRBD2; clone size: few; CDR3 protein: CASRRTSGVQGADTQYF; CDR3 DNA: TGCGCCAGCAGGAGGACTAGCGGGGTCCAAGGCGCAGATACGCAGTATTTT
V gene: TRBV4-1; J gene: TRBJ2-1; D gene: TRBD2; clone size: -; CDR3 protein: CASSPSGGLAGPSSYNEQFF; CDR3 DNA: TGCGCCAGCAGCCCCTCGGGCGGACTAGCGGGCCCCAGCTCCTACAATGAGCAGTTCTTC
V gene: TRBV28; J gene: TRBJ2-2; D gene: -; clone size: -; CDR3 protein: CASSLWGSRTPNTGELFF; CDR3 DNA: TGTGCCAGCAGTTTATGGGGCTCCCGAACACCGAACACCGGGGAGCTGTTTTTT
V gene: TRBV7-2; J gene: TRBJ2-7; D gene: -; clone size: -; CDR3 protein: CASTLWAGPDEQYF; CDR3 DNA: TGTGCCAGCACCTTGTGGGCGGGACCAGACGAGCAGTACTTC
V gene: TRBV24-1; J gene: TRBJ2-7; D gene: TRBD1; clone size: -; CDR3 protein: CATSASWDSSYEQYF; CDR3 DNA: TGTGCCACCAGTGCCTCATGGGACAGCTCCTACGAGCAGTACTTC
V gene: TRBV24-1; J gene: TRBJ2-2; D gene: -; clone size: once; CDR3 protein: CATSDLGGGRNTGELFF; CDR3 DNA: TGTGCCACCAGTGATTTGGGCGGGGGCCGGAACACCGGGGAGCTGTTTTTT
V gene: TRBV18; J gene: TRBJ1-5; D gene: TRBD1; clone size: -; CDR3 protein: CASSPGQGANQPQHF; CDR3 DNA: TGTGCCAGCTCACCAGGACAGGGGGCAAATCAGCCCCAGCATTTT
V gene: TRBV19; J gene: TRBJ1-3; D gene: -; clone size: -; CDR3 protein: CASSQLSGNTIYF; CDR3 DNA: TGTGCCAGTAGTCAACTCTCTGGAAACACCATATATTTT
V gene: TRBV27; J gene: TRBJ1-6; D gene: -; clone size: -; CDR3 protein: CASSLSTVYNSPLHF; CDR3 DNA: TGTGCCAGCAGTTTATCCACAGTCTATAATTCACCCCTCCACTTT
V gene: TRBV11-2; J gene: TRBJ2-1; D gene: TRBD2; clone size: -; CDR3 protein: CASSSKLAGGRPGNEQFF; CDR3 DNA: TGTGCCAGCAGCTCAAAATTAGCGGGGGGGCGCCCGGGCAATGAGCAGTTCTTC
V gene: TRBV5-1; J gene: TRBJ2-3; D gene: TRBD1; clone size: -; CDR3 protein: CASSPPDRGNTDTQYF; CDR3 DNA: TGCGCCAGCAGCCCACCCGACAGGGGTAACACAGATACGCAGTATTTT
V gene: TRBV27; J gene: TRBJ2-7; D gene: -; clone size: -; CDR3 protein: CASSPGVPNRSYEQYF; CDR3 DNA: TGTGCCAGCAGTCCGGGAGTCCCAAATCGATCCTACGAGCAGTACTTC
V gene: TRBV5-5; J gene: TRBJ1-4; D gene: TRBD1; clone size: -; CDR3 protein: CASSYTLRGTEDEKLFF; CDR3 DNA: TGTGCCAGCAGCTACACTCTCCGGGGGACAGAAGATGAAAAACTGTTTTTT
V gene: TRBV6-5; J gene: TRBJ2-5; D gene: -; clone size: -; CDR3 protein: CASSYSAVQETQYF; CDR3 DNA: TGTGCCAGCAGTTACTCGGCAGTGCAAGAGACCCAGTACTTC
V gene: TRBV19; J gene: TRBJ1-6; D gene: -; clone size: few; CDR3 protein: CASSMDSANSYNSPLHF; CDR3 DNA: TGTGCCAGTAGTATGGACAGCGCTAACTCCTATAATTCACCCCTCCACTTT
V gene: TRBV5-1; J gene: TRBJ2-1; D gene: -; clone size: -; CDR3 protein: CASSSDTEQFF; CDR3 DNA: TGCGCCAGCAGCTCAGACACGGAGCAGTTCTTC
V gene: TRBV7-2; J gene: TRBJ1-2; D gene: TRBD1; clone size: -; CDR3 protein: CASSLQGADGYTF; CDR3 DNA: TGTGCCAGCAGCTTACAGGGGGCGGATGGCTACACCTTC
V gene: TRBV6-2/TRBV6-3; J gene: TRBJ1-1; D gene: TRBD1; clone size: -; CDR3 protein: CASSYSQGETEAFF; CDR3 DNA: TGTGCCAGCAGTTACTCGCAGGGGGAGACTGAAGCTTTCTTT
V gene: TRBV7-9; J gene: TRBJ1-2; D gene: TRBD1; clone size: -; CDR3 protein: CASSWGQGANYGYTF; CDR3 DNA: TGTGCCAGCAGCTGGGGACAGGGAGCTAACTATGGCTACACCTTC
V gene: TRBV7-2; J gene: TRBJ2-3; D gene: TRBD2; clone size: once; CDR3 protein: CASSLDLAGGTDTQYF; CDR3 DNA: TGTGCCAGCAGCTTAGATCTAGCGGGGGGCACAGATACGCAGTATTTT
V gene: TRBV23-1; J gene: TRBJ1-6; D gene: -; clone size: once; CDR3 protein: CASSQSSREEINSPLHF; CDR3 DNA: TGCGCCAGCAGTCAATCAAGCAGGGAGGAGATAAATTCACCCCTCCACTTT
V gene: TRBV11-3; J gene: TRBJ2-1; D gene: -; clone size: once; CDR3 protein: CASSQLPGQNRGEQFF; CDR3 DNA: TGTGCCAGCAGCCAACTCCCGGGACAGAACCGGGGGGAGCAGTTCTTC
V gene: TRBV5-1; J gene: TRBJ2-1; D gene: TRBD2; clone size: -; CDR3 protein: CASSTYSGGAINEQFF; CDR3 DNA: TGCGCCAGCAGCACTTACAGCGGGGGGGCCATCAATGAGCAGTTCTTC
V gene: TRBV6-1; J gene: TRBJ1-1; D gene: -; clone size: few; CDR3 protein: CASSEAGEKGWTEAFF; CDR3 DNA: TGTGCCAGCAGTGAAGCAGGAGAGAAGGGGTGGACTGAAGCTTTCTTT
V gene: TRBV19; J gene: TRBJ1-4; D gene: TRBD1; clone size: -; CDR3 protein: CATGRQGPSEKLFF; CDR3 DNA: TGTGCCACCGGCAGACAGGGCCCAAGCGAAAAACTGTTTTTT
V gene: TRBV4-1; J gene: TRBJ2-7; D gene: TRBD1; clone size: few; CDR3 protein: CASSQGGTGASYEQYF; CDR3 DNA: TGCGCCAGCAGCCAAGGAGGGACAGGGGCCTCCTACGAGCAGTACTTC
V gene: TRBV13; J gene: TRBJ2-5; D gene: TRBD2; clone size: -; CDR3 protein: CASSTTSGGDQETQYF; CDR3 DNA: TGTGCCAGCAGTACTACTAGCGGGGGGGACCAAGAGACCCAGTACTTC
V gene: TRBV25-1; J gene: TRBJ2-1; D gene: -; clone size: -; CDR3 protein: CASSDPGVQFF; CDR3 DNA: TGTGCCAGCAGTGACCCGGGGGTGCAGTTCTTC
V gene: TRBV5-4; J gene: TRBJ2-5; D gene: TRBD1; clone size: -; CDR3 protein: CASSLGSTGVSEETQYF; CDR3 DNA: TGTGCCAGCAGCCTGGGGTCGACAGGGGTTTCAGAAGAGACCCAGTACTTC
V gene: TRBV7-9; J gene: TRBJ1-6; D gene: -; clone size: -; CDR3 protein: CASSLRDNSPLHF; CDR3 DNA: TGTGCCAGCAGCTTGAGGGATAATTCACCCCTCCACTTT
V gene: TRBV7-8; J gene: TRBJ1-4; D gene: TRBD1; clone size: -; CDR3 protein: CASSGGTALNEKLFF; CDR3 DNA: TGTGCCAGCAGCGGAGGGACAGCTCTTAATGAAAAACTGTTTTTT
V gene: TRBV28; J gene: TRBJ1-1; D gene: -; clone size: -; CDR3 protein: CASSLFRAGAFF; CDR3 DNA: TGTGCCAGCAGTTTATTCAGGGCCGGGGCTTTCTTT
V gene: TRBV3-1/TRBV3-2; J gene: TRBJ2-2; D gene: TRBD2; clone size: -; CDR3 protein: CASSQSGLAATGELFF; CDR3 DNA: TGTGCCAGCAGCCAATCGGGACTAGCTGCCACCGGGGAGCTGTTTTTT
V gene: TRBV5-1; J gene: TRBJ1-1; D gene: TRBD1; clone size: few; CDR3 protein: CASRGQGPMNTEAFF; CDR3 DNA: TGCGCCAGCAGGGGACAGGGACCTATGAACACTGAAGCTTTCTTT
V gene: TRBV6-5; J gene: TRBJ2-7; D gene: -; clone size: -; CDR3 protein: CASSYKEGHEQYF; CDR3 DNA: TGTGCCAGCAGTTACAAGGAGGGTCACGAGCAGTACTTC
V gene: TRBV3-1/TRBV3-2; J gene: TRBJ1-1; D gene: -; clone size: -; CDR3 protein: CASSHRTPRMNTEAFF; CDR3 DNA: TGTGCCAGCAGCCACAGGACACCAAGAATGAACACTGAAGCTTTCTTT
V gene: TRBV18; J gene: TRBJ1-5; D gene: -; clone size: -; CDR3 protein: CASSPIPGSDQPQHF; CDR3 DNA: TGTGCCAGCTCACCGATCCCAGGGTCCGACCAGCCCCAGCATTTT
V gene: TRBV13; J gene: TRBJ2-3; D gene: -; clone size: -; CDR3 protein: CASSPYSSTDTQYF; CDR3 DNA: TGTGCCAGCAGCCCTTACTCTAGCACAGATACGCAGTATTTT
V gene: TRBV9; J gene: TRBJ2-5; D gene: TRBD2; clone size: -; CDR3 protein: CASSVGVAGIGGETQYF; CDR3 DNA: TGTGCCAGCAGCGTAGGAGTAGCGGGCATTGGTGGAGAGACCCAGTACTTC